A single TCR beta chain is shown here with its context. The antigen remains unidentified. This record comes from a study of OX40 agonist ivuxolimab in advanced cancers. Background on the study: Every 2 weeks, patients received ivuxolimab intravenously, dosed at 0.01 to 10 mg/kg.

Trimming took 10 bases from V and 8 from J, leaving 17 bases between them. The CDR3 contains 13 residues. In germline, CDR1 is SNHLY, CDR2 FYNNEI. General observations from the study: Certain nonresponders likewise exhibited a low normalized T-cell clonal expansion. Averaged across samples, CD8+ T cells carried more expanded clones than CD4+ did.

The method was immunoSEQ multiplex PCR; TCRdb's version includes in-frame clones alone and lacks a portion of them. The sample contains 35,000 to 40,000 clones, about nine tenths of which appear only once. Enrollment shut out patients with autoimmune disease history or systemic immunosuppression. The receptor was derived from an adult with an advanced solid tumor such as melanoma, head and neck, liver or kidney cancer. Sample: CD4+ or CD8+ T cells sorted from blood, taken in a trial of the OX40 agonist ivuxolimab. The V call is TRBV2, the J call TRBJ1-4; no definite D call. CDR3 in amino acids: CATARIMGEKLFF. The CDR3 bases are TGTGCCACCGCCAGGATTATGGGCGAAAAACTGTTTTTT. Variable domain in full (rest from reference TRBV2 and TRBJ1-4): EPEVTQTPSHQVTQMGQEVILRCVPISNHLYFYWYRQILGQKVEFLVSFYNNEISEKSEIFDDQFSVERPDGSNFTLKIRSTKLEDSAMYFCATARIMGEKLFFGSGTQLSVL.